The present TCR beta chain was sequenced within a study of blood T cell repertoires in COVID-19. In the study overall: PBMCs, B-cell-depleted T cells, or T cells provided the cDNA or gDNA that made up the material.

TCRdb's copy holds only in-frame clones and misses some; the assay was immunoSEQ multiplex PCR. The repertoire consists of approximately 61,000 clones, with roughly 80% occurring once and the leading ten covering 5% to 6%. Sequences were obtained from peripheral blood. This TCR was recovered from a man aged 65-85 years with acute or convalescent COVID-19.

This chain's CDR3 is CASSLARGNSPLHF. CDR3 in DNA: TGTGCCAGCAGCTTGGCCAGGGGCAATTCACCCCTCCACTTT. The chain recombines TRBV5-4 with TRBJ1-6, with D possibly TRBD1 on 6 matching bases. CDR3 length: 14 amino acids. The germline V and J ends were trimmed by 0 bases and 7 bases, with 8 bases remaining between them. CDR1 is SGHNT and CDR2 is YYREEE in the germline V gene (reference sequence).